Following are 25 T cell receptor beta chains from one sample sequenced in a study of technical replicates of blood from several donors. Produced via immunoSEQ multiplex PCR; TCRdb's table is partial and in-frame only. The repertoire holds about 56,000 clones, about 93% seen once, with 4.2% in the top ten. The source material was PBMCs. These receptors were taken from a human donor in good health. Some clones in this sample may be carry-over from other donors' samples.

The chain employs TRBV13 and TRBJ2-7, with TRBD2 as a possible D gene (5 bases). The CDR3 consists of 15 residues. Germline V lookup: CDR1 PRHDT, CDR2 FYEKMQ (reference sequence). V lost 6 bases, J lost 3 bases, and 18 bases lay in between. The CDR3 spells CASSQAGEWRYEQYF. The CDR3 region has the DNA TGTGCCAGCAGTCAGGCCGGGGAATGGCGCTACGAGCAGTACTTC. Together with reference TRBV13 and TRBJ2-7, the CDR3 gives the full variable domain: AAGVIQSPRHLIKEKRETATLKCYPIPRHDTVYWYQQGPGQDPQFLISFYEKMQSDKGSIPDRFSAQQFSDYHSELNMSSLELGDSALYFCASSQAGEWRYEQYFGPGTRLTVT.

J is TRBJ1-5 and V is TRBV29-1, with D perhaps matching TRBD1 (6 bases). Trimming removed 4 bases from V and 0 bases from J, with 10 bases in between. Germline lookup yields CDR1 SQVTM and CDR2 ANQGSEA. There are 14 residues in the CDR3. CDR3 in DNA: TGCAGCGTTGCCGGGGACAATAGCAATCAGCCCCAGCATTTT. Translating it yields CSVAGDNSNQPQHF.

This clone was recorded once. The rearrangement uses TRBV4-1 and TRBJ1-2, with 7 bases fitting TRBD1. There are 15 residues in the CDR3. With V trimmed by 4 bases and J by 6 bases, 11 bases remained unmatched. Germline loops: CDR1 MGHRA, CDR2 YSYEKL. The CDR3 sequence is CASSPEPQGYHGYTF. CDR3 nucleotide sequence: TGCGCCAGCAGCCCAGAGCCACAGGGGTACCATGGCTACACCTTC.

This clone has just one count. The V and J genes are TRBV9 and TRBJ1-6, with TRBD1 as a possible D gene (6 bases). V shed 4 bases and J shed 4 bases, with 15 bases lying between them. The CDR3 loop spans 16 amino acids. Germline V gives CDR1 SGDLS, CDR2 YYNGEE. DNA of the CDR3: TGTGCCAGCAGCCAAGGGGGGGGAACGTATAATTCACCCCTCCACTTT. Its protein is CASSQGGGTYNSPLHF.

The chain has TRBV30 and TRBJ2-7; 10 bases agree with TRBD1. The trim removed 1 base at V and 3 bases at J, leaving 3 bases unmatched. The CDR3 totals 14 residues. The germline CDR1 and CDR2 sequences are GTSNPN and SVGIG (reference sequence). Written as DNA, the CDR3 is TGTGCCTGGAGTGGGACAGGGGGGATCTACGAGCAGTACTTC. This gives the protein CAWSGTGGIYEQYF.

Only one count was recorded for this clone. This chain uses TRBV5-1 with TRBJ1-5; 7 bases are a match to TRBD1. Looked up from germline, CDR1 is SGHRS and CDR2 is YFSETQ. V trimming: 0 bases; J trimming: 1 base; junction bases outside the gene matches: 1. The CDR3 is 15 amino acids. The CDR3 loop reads CASSLEGASNQPQHF. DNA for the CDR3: TGCGCCAGCAGCTTGGAGGGGGCAAGCAATCAGCCCCAGCATTTT.

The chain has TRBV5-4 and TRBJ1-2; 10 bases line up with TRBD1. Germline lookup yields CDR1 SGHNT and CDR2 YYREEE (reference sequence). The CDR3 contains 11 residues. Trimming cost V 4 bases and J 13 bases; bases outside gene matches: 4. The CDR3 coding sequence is TGTGCCAGCAGCCAAGACAGGGGGCCCACCTTC. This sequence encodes CASSQDRGPTF.

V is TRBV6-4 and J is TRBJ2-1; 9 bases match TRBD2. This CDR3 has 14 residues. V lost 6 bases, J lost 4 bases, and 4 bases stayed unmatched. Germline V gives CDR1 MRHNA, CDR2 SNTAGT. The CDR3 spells CASSRTSDYNEQFF. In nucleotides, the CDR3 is TGTGCCAGCAGCCGGACTAGCGATTACAATGAGCAGTTCTTC.

The CDR3 bases are TGTGCCAGCAGCGTAGAAATAGCCACCACCGGGGAGCTGTTTTTT. This encodes CASSVEIATTGELFF. The V and J genes are TRBV9 and TRBJ2-2; D remains unclear. CDR1 is SGDLS and CDR2 is YYNGEE in the germline V gene. V was cut by 0 bases and J by 4 bases, with 10 bases left in between. CDR3 length: 15 amino acids.

CDR3 coding DNA: TGTGCCAGTAGTATACAGGACAGCTATGGCTACACCTTC. It translates to CASSIQDSYGYTF. The chain has TRBV19 and TRBJ1-2, with TRBD1 as a possible D gene (6 bases). The germline gives CDR1 LNHDA, CDR2 SQIVND (reference sequence). V was clipped by 2 bases and J by 4 bases, with 8 bases between them. The CDR3 runs to 13 residues.

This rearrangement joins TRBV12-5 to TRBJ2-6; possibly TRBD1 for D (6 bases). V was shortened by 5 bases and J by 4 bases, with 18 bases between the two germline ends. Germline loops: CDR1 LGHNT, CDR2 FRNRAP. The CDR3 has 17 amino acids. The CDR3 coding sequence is TGTGCTAGTGGTCTCGCCAGCAGGGGATCCGGGGCCAACGTCCTGACTTTC. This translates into CASGLASRGSGANVLTF.

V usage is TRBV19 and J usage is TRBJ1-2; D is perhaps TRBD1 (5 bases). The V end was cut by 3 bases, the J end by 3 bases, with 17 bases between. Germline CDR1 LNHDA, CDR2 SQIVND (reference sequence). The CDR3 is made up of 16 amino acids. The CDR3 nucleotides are TGTGCCAGTAGTATCGGGCAGGGCCGCTGGGACTATGGCTACACCTTC. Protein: CASSIGQGRWDYGYTF.

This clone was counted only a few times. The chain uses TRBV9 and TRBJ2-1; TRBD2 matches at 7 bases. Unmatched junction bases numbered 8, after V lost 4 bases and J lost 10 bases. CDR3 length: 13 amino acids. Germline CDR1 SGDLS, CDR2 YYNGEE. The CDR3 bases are TGTGCCAGCAGCCCCTCGGGAGGAGAGGAGCAGTTCTTC. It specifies CASSPSGGEEQFF.

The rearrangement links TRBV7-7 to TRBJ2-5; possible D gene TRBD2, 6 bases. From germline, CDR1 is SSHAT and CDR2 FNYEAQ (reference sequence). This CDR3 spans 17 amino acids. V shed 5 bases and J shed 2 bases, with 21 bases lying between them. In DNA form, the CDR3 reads TGTGCCAGCAGCCGATTGGCCGGGCTAGCGCTGCAAGAGACCCAGTACTTC. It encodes CASSRLAGLALQETQYF. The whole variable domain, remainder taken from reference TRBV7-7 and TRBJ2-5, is GAGVSQSPRYKVTKRGQDVTLRCDPISSHATLYWYQQALGQGPEFLTYFNYEAQPDKSGLPSDRFSAERPEGSISTLTIQRTEQRDSAMYRCASSRLAGLALQETQYFGPGTRLLVL.

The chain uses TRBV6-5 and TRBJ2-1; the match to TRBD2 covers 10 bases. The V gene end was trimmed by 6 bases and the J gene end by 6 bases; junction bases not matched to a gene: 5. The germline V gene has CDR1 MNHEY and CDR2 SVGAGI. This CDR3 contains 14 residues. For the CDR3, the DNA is TGTGCCAGCAGGATAGCGGGGGGTGGCAATGAGCAGTTCTTC. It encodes CASRIAGGGNEQFF.

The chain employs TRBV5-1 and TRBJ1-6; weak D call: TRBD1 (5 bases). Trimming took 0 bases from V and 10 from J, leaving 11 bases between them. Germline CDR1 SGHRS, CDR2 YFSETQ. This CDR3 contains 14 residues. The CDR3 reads CASSLAGMGSPLHF. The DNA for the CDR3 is TGCGCCAGCAGCTTGGCAGGGATGGGGTCACCCCTCCACTTT.

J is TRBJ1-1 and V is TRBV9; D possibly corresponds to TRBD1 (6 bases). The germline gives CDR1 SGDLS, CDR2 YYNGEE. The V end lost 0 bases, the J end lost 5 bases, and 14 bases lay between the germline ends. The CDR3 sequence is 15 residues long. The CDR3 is CASSVVAGGETEAFF. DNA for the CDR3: TGTGCCAGCAGCGTAGTAGCTGGGGGCGAGACTGAAGCTTTCTTT.

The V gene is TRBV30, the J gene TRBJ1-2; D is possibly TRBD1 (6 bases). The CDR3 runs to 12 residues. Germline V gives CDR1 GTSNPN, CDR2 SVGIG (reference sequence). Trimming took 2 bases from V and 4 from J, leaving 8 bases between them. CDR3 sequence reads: CAWSQGSYGYTF. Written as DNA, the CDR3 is TGTGCCTGGAGTCAGGGGTCCTATGGCTACACCTTC.

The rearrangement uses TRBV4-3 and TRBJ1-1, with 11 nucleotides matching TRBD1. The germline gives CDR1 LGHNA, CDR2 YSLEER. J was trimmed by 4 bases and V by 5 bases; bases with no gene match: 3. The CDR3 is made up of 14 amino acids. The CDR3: CASSKGQGGTEAFF. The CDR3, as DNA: TGCGCCAGCAGCAAGGGACAGGGGGGCACTGAAGCTTTCTTT.

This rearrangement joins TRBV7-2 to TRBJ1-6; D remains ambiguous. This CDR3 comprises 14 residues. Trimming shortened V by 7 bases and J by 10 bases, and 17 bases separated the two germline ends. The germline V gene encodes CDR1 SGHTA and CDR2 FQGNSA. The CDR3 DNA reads TGTGCCAGCACCTCCGGCGGGCTTCGATCACCCCTCCACTTT. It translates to CASTSGGLRSPLHF.

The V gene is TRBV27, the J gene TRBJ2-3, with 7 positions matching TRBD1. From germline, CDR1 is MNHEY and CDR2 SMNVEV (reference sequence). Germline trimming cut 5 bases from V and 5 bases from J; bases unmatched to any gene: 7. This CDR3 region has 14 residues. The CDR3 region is CASSLRQGVDTQYF. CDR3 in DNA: TGTGCCAGCAGTCTGCGACAGGGCGTAGATACGCAGTATTTT.

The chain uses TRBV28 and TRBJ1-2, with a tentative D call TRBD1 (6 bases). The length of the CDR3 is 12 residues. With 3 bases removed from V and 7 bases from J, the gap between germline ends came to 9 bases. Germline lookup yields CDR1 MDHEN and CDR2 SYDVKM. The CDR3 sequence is CASSFQGFGYTF. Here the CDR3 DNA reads TGTGCCAGCAGTTTCCAGGGGTTTGGCTACACCTTC.

The CDR3 DNA sequence: TGTGCCTGGGGTCCAGGGATGGGCACTGAAGCTTTCTTT. It codes for CAWGPGMGTEAFF. The chain is built from TRBV30 and TRBJ1-1; possible D gene TRBD1, 5 bases. Deletions cut 5 bases from V and 4 bases from J, with 14 bases between. This CDR3 is 13 amino acids long. Germline V gives CDR1 GTSNPN, CDR2 SVGIG (reference sequence).

The CDR3, as DNA: TGCAGCGTTGCAGAAACAGATGAACAAGAGACCCAGTACTTC. Protein: CSVAETDEQETQYF. The chain recombines TRBV29-1 with TRBJ2-5; D remains unclear. V was pared by 4 bases and J by 2 bases, with 14 bases between. CDR3 size: 14 residues. Germline-derived CDR1 and CDR2 are SQVTM and ANQGSEA. Variable domain in full (rest from reference TRBV29-1 and TRBJ2-5): SAVISQKPSRDICQRGTSLTIQCQVDSQVTMMFWYRQQPGQSLTLIATANQGSEATYESGFVIDKFPISRPNLTFSTLTVSNMSPEDSSIYLCSVAETDEQETQYFGPGTRLLVL.

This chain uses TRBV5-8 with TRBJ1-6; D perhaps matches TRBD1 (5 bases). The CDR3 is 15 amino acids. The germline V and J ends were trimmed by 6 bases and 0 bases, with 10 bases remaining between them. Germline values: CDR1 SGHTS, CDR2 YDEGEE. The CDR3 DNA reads TGTGCCAGCATCTACAGGAGCTCCTATAATTCACCCCTCCACTTT. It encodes CASIYRSSYNSPLHF.